What follows are 13 T cell receptor beta chains derived from one specimen sequenced in a study of read filtering for tumor transcriptome and immune sequencing. From around 440 ng of RNA, a library with molecular barcoded alpha/delta and beta/gamma adaptors was made. TCRdb reprocessed the reads with MiXCR, giving one entry per CDR3 protein. The repertoire consists of 57,000 or so distinct CDR3 sequences, with approximately 19% occurring once and the leading ten covering more than 12%. Sample: a population of CD138-negative cells sorted from bone marrow. The receptors stem from a donor at least 40 years old with multiple myeloma.

The sample holds many counts of this clonotype. V and J are TRBV3-1 and TRBJ2-2, with D unclear. CDR3 length: 14 amino acids. V lost 6 bases to trimming and J lost 6 bases, with 14 bases between them. The germline V gene encodes CDR1 LGHDT and CDR2 YNNKEL (reference sequence). As DNA, the CDR3 is TGTGCCAGCAGAGTAGAAGGGTCGTCCGGGGAGCTGTTTTTT. It is translated as CASRVEGSSGELFF.

This clonotype was observed at least ten times. This rearrangement joins TRBV5-1 to TRBJ2-3; 7 bases fit TRBD2. The V segment lost 1 base and the J segment 1 base; nucleotides outside the gene matches: 3. Germline V gene lookup returns CDR1 SGHRS and CDR2 YFSETQ. The CDR3 contains 15 residues. Here the CDR3 DNA reads TGCGCCAGCAGCTTGAGCCGGGGGGGCACAGATACGCAGTATTTT. It specifies CASSLSRGGTDTQYF.

This clonotype was seen only a few times. This chain links TRBV20-1 with TRBJ2-3; 7 nucleotides align to TRBD2. CDR3 length: 15 residues. V was pared by 2 bases and J by 5 bases, with 10 bases of the junction left unmatched. Germline values: CDR1 DFQATT, CDR2 SNEGSKA (reference sequence). CDR3 region: CSARKRFREEDTQYF. The CDR3 bases are TGCAGTGCTAGAAAAAGGTTTCGGGAGGAAGATACGCAGTATTTT.

Relative to its sample, this clonotype is medium-sized (0.01 to 0.1%). The chain combines TRBV18 with TRBJ2-1, with a tentative D call TRBD2 (5 bases). The CDR3 covers 15 residues. Germline CDR1 KGHSH, CDR2 LQKENI. V lost 2 bases and J 0 bases, leaving 8 bases between the germline ends. CDR3 loop: CASSPYTSSYNEQFF. The CDR3, as DNA: TGTGCCAGCTCACCATATACTAGCTCCTACAATGAGCAGTTCTTC.

Many counts were recorded for this clonotype. Relative to the germline gene, one junction end is altered; a read error may explain this. The chain combines TRBV10-1 with TRBJ2-2; D ambiguous. The CDR3 has 12 amino acids. Germline values: CDR1 WNHNN, CDR2 SYGVQD (reference sequence). CDR3 loop: CASGDQTGELFF. The CDR3 DNA is TGCGCCAGCGGTGACCAGACCGGGGAGCTGTTTTTT.

This clonotype was detected only a few times. The chain carries TRBV29-1 and TRBJ1-3; 11 bases align to TRBD1. V lost 6 bases to trimming and J lost 5 bases; unmatched junction nucleotides: 15. This CDR3 is built from 17 residues. In germline, CDR1 is SQVTM, CDR2 ANQGSEA. CDR3 sequence: CSVSGTGGSAARNTIYF. CDR3 in DNA: TGCAGCGTCTCCGGGACAGGGGGTTCTGCTGCTAGAAACACCATATATTTT.

This clonotype was recorded a few times. The chain is built from TRBV20-1 and TRBJ1-1, with D unresolved. Trimming left V 0 bases short and J 5 bases short, with 13 bases between. The CDR3 loop spans 14 amino acids. Germline CDR1 DFQATT, CDR2 SNEGSKA (reference sequence). The CDR3 region is CSARDKGVWTEAFF. CDR3 DNA sequence: TGCAGTGCTAGAGATAAGGGAGTATGGACTGAAGCTTTCTTT.

This clonotype was picked up many times. The chain links TRBV6-5 to TRBJ2-1; D may be TRBD2 (6 bases). The CDR3 has 14 amino acids. Germline V CDR1 and CDR2: MNHEY, SVGAGI. Trimming shortened V by 8 bases and J by 7 bases, and 18 bases separated the two germline ends. CDR3 coding DNA: TGTGCCAGCTACGCGGCTAGCGCTCTGAATGAGCAGTTCTTC. Amino acid sequence: CASYAASALNEQFF.

Points on this clonotype: Given a much more abundant clone one base away, this may be a read error. This chain joins TRBV19 and TRBJ2-7, with 7 bases identical to TRBD2. In germline, CDR1 is LNHDA, CDR2 SQIVND (reference sequence). This CDR3 is built from 14 residues. CDR3 loop: CAGSIQASGYEQYF. CDR3 DNA sequence: TGTGCCGGTAGTATACAGGCTAGCGGTTACGAGCAGTACTTC.

This clonotype was observed many times. The rearrangement joins TRBV14 to TRBJ1-1; tentatively, D is TRBD1 (5 bases). Germline V gives CDR1 SGHDN, CDR2 FVKESK. This CDR3 has 13 amino acids. Trimming removed 4 bases at V and 4 bases at J, with 10 bases between. CDR3 sequence: CASSLFGGTEAFF. The CDR3 bases are TGTGCCAGCAGCCTCTTTGGGGGCACTGAAGCTTTCTTT.

Ten or more counts support this clonotype. The V and J genes are TRBV10-3 and TRBJ2-5, with D perhaps TRBD1 or TRBD2 (5 bases each). From germline, CDR1 is ENHRY and CDR2 SYGVKD. This CDR3 spans 13 amino acids. The ends were cut back, 6 bases at V and 3 bases at J, with 11 bases in the middle. The CDR3: CAISGDREETQYF. As DNA, the CDR3 is TGTGCCATCAGCGGGGACCGCGAAGAGACCCAGTACTTC.

Comments on this clonotype: The final CDR3 position lacks the conserved phenylalanine or tryptophan, pointing to a likely read error. V usage is TRBV18 and J usage is TRBJ1-1, with D possibly TRBD1 on 5 matching bases. The CDR3 runs to 16 residues. Trimming shortened V by 1 base and J by 0 bases, and 12 bases separated the two germline ends. Germline V gives CDR1 KGHSH, CDR2 LQKENI. CDR3 loop: CASSPLKDRMNTEAFL. The CDR3 coding sequence is TGTGCCAGCTCACCACTTAAAGACAGAATGAACACTGAAGCTTTCCTT.

This chain links TRBV6-6 with TRBJ2-5, with D possibly being TRBD1 (6 bases). With 6 bases removed from V and 13 bases from J, the gap between germline ends came to 27 bases. Germline CDR1 and CDR2: MNHNY and SVGAGI (reference sequence). The CDR3 contains 15 residues. The CDR3 sequence: CASRPDTGMEEARYF. As DNA, the CDR3 is TGTGCCAGCAGACCAGATACAGGGATGGAGGAGGCCCGGTACTTC.